This entry lists 8 T cell receptor beta chains sequenced from one sample in a study of metastatic and nonmetastatic thyroid tumors. All patients were untreated before thyroid surgery. TCRdb used MiXCR to call clones anew from the PCR reads. The data hold some 16,000 clones, with roughly a quarter observed a single time. Sequencing used tumor tissue. These receptors all stem from a male donor with papillary thyroid cancer or a benign thyroid nodule (not recorded which). Some clones in this sample may be carry-over from other donors' samples.

This clone qualifies as medium-sized. The chain is built from TRBV7-2 and TRBJ1-2, with D possibly matching TRBD1 (6 bases). Germline CDR1 reads SGHTA; CDR2 reads FQGNSA. V shed 4 bases and J shed 6 bases, with 18 bases lying between them. The length of the CDR3 is 15 residues. The DNA of the CDR3 is TGTGCCAGCAGCTCATACATGCAGGGGAGGGATGGCTACACCTTC. Translating gives CASSSYMQGRDGYTF.

There are many counts of this clone. The rearrangement joins TRBV13 to TRBJ2-5, with D perhaps TRBD2 (5 bases). The V and J ends lost 5 bases and 2 bases respectively, with 18 bases between them. The CDR3 length is 16 residues. Per the germline V gene, CDR1 is PRHDT and CDR2 is FYEKMQ (reference sequence). CDR3 nucleotide sequence: TGTGCCAGCAGCCCCTCCGGGAAGATAAATCAAGAGACCCAGTACTTC. It specifies CASSPSGKINQETQYF. The full variable domain, its missing parts supplied by reference TRBV13 and TRBJ2-5, is AAGVIQSPRHLIKEKRETATLKCYPIPRHDTVYWYQQGPGQDPQFLISFYEKMQSDKGSIPDRFSAQQFSDYHSELNMSSLELGDSALYFCASSPSGKINQETQYFGPGTRLLVL.

The chain is built from TRBV11-2 and TRBJ2-1, with 11 bases matching TRBD2. Germline CDR1 SGHAT, CDR2 FQNNGV. V trimming: 5 bases; J trimming: 5 bases; junction bases outside the gene matches: 5. The CDR3 consists of 15 residues. In DNA, the CDR3 is TGTGCCAGCAGCATGACTAGCGGGAAAGACAATGAGCAGTTCTTC. This gives the protein CASSMTSGKDNEQFF.

About this clone: The CDR3 does not end in the conserved phenylalanine or tryptophan, so this is likely a read error. The rearrangement links TRBV7-2 to TRBJ2-5, with D uncertain. The germline CDR1 and CDR2 sequences are SGHTA and FQGNSA. V lost 11 bases and J 5 bases, leaving 15 bases between the germline ends. This CDR3 has 12 amino acids. CDR3 amino acids: CAGATARETQYL. The CDR3 bases are TGTGCCGGCGCCACTGCTCGGGAGACCCAGTACCTC.

The gene calls are TRBV4-2 and TRBJ2-2; D is tentatively TRBD1 or TRBD2 (6 bases each). Germline loops: CDR1 LGHNA, CDR2 YNFKEQ. The CDR3 totals 16 residues. V was cut by 4 bases and J by 4 bases, with 16 bases left in between. CDR3 sequence: CASSPDLGGSTGELFF. In DNA form, the CDR3 reads TGTGCCAGCAGCCCGGACTTGGGGGGCAGCACCGGGGAGCTGTTTTTT.

V gene TRBV5-1 combines with J gene TRBJ1-2, with TRBD1 identical over 11 bases. V lost 4 bases, J lost 7 bases, and 9 bases stayed unmatched. The CDR3 covers 15 residues. Germline CDR1 reads SGHRS; CDR2 reads YFSETQ. CDR3 sequence: CASSLRTGGDFGYTF. CDR3 in DNA: TGCGCCAGCAGCCTACGGACAGGGGGCGATTTTGGCTACACCTTC.

The chain links TRBV6-2 or TRBV6-3 to TRBJ2-7, with 12 positions matching TRBD2. The CDR3 is 16 amino acids. J gave up 3 bases and V 1 base, and 4 bases lay outside the gene matches. CDR1 is MNHEY and CDR2 is SVGEGT in the germline V gene. CDR3 DNA: TGTGCCAGCAGTTACTTAAGACTAGCGGGAGACTACGAGCAGTACTTC. As protein: CASSYLRLAGDYEQYF.

The CDR3 DNA reads as TGTGCCTGGGGATGGGGGGGGCGTCGCAGCGAGCAGTACTTC. It is translated as CAWGWGGRRSEQYF. The chain links TRBV30 to TRBJ2-7; D might be TRBD2 (7 bases). CDR3 length: 14 amino acids. V gave up 5 bases and J gave up 6 bases, with 20 bases separating them. Germline values: CDR1 GTSNPN, CDR2 SVGIG (reference sequence).